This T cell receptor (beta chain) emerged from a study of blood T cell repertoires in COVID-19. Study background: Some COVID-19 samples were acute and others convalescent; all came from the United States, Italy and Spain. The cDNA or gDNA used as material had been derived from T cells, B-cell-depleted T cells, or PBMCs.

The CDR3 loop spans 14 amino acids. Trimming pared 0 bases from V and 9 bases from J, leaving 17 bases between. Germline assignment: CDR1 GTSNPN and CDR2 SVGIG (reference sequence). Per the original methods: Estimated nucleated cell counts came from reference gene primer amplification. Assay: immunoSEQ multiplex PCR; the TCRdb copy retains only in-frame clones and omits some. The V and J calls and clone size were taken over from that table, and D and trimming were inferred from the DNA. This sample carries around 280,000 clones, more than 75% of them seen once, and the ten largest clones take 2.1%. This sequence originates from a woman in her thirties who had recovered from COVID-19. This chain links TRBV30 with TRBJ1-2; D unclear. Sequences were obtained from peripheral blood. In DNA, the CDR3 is TGTGCCTGGAGTGTACTCGGAGGAATTAATCGCTACACCTTC. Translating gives CAWSVLGGINRYTF.